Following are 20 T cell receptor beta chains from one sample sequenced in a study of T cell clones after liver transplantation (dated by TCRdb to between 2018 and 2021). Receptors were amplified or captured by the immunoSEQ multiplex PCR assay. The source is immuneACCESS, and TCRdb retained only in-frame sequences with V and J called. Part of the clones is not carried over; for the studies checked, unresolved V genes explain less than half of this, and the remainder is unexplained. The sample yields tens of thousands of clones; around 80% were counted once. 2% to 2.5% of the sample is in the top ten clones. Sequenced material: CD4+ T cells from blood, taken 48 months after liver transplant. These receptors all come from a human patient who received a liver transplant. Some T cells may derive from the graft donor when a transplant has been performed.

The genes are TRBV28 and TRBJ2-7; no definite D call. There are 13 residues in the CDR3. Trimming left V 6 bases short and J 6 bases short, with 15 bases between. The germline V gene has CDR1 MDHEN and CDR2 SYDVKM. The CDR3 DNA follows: TGTGCCAGCAGCACCGCCTACACTGGCGAGCAGTACTTC. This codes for CASSTAYTGEQYF.

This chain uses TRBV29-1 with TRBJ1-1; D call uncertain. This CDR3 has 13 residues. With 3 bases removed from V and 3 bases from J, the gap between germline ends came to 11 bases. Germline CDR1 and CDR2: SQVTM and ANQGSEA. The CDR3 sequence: CSVDKGLDTEAFF. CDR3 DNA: TGCAGCGTTGACAAGGGCTTAGACACTGAAGCTTTCTTT.

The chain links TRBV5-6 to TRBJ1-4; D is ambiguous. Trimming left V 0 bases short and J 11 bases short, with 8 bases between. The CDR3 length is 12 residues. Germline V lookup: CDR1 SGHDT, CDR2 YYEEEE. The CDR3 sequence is CASSLGAQKLFF. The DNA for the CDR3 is TGTGCCAGCAGCTTGGGGGCCCAGAAACTGTTTTTT. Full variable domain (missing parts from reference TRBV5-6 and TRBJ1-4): DAGVTQSPTHLIKTRGQQVTLRCSPKSGHDTVSWYQQALGQGPQFIFQYYEEEERQRGNFPDRFSGHQFPNYSSELNVNALLLGDSALYLCASSLGAQKLFFGSGTQLSVL.

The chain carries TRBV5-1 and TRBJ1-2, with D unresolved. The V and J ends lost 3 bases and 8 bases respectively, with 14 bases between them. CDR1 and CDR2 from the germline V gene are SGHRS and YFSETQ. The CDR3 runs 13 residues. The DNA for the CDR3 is TGCGCCAGCAGCTCCGACACCGGCCGGGGCTACACCTTC. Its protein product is CASSSDTGRGYTF. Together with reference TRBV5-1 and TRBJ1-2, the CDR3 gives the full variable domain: KAGVTQTPRYLIKTRGQQVTLSCSPISGHRSVSWYQQTPGQGLQFLFEYFSETQRNKGNFPGRFSGRQFSNSRSEMNVSTLELGDSALYLCASSSDTGRGYTFGSGTRLTVV.

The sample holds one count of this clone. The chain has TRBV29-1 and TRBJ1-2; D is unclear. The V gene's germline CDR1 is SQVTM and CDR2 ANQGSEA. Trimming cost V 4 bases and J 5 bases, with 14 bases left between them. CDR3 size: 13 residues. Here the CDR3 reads CSVAGLSGYGYTF. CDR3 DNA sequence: TGCAGCGTTGCAGGCCTTTCTGGGTATGGCTACACCTTC. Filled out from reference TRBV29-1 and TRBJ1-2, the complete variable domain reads SAVISQKPSRDICQRGTSLTIQCQVDSQVTMMFWYRQQPGQSLTLIATANQGSEATYESGFVIDKFPISRPNLTFSTLTVSNMSPEDSSIYLCSVAGLSGYGYTFGSGTRLTVV.

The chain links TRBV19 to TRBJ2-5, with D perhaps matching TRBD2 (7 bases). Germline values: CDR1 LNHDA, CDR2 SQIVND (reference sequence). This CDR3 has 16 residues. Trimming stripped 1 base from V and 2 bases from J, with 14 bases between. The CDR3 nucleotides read TGTGCCAGTAGTATAGGAAGGGGGGGCTTTCAAGAGACCCAGTACTTC. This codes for CASSIGRGGFQETQYF.

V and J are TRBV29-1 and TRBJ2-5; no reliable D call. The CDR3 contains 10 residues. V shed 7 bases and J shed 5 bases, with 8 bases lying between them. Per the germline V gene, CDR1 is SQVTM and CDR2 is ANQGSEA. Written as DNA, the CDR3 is TGCAGCGGGGGTGGGGAGACCCAGTACTTC. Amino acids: CSGGGETQYF.

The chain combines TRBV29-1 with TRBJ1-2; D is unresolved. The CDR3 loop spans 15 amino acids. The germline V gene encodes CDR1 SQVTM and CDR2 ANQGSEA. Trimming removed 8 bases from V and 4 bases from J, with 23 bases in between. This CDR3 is CSPPMAVAERYGYTF. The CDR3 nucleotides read TGCAGCCCACCTATGGCTGTGGCGGAGCGCTATGGCTACACCTTC. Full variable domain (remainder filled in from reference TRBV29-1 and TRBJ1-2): SAVISQKPSRDICQRGTSLTIQCQVDSQVTMMFWYRQQPGQSLTLIATANQGSEATYESGFVIDKFPISRPNLTFSTLTVSNMSPEDSSIYLCSPPMAVAERYGYTFGSGTRLTVV.

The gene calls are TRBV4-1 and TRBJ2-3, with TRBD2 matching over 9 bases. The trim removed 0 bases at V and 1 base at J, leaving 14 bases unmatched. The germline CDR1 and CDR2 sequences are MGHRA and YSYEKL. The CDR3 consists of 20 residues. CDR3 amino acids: CASSQEGFLGPSGGTDTQYF. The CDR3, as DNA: TGCGCCAGCAGCCAAGAAGGCTTCCTTGGCCCTAGCGGGGGCACAGATACGCAGTATTTT.

As DNA, the CDR3 is TGCGCCAGCAGCTTCACTAGCGGGGGGACCGGGGAGCTGTTTTTT. Translated, it gives CASSFTSGGTGELFF. The rearrangement uses TRBV5-1 and TRBJ2-2; 12 bases fit TRBD2. With 2 bases clipped from V and 5 bases from J, the junction kept 1 base outside the gene matches. The germline gives CDR1 SGHRS, CDR2 YFSETQ. CDR3 length: 15 residues.

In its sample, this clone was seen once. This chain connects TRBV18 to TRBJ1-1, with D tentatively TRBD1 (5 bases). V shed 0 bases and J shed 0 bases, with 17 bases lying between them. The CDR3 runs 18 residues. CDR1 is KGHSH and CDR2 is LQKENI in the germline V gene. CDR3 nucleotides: TGTGCCAGCTCACCACCGTCTGGTTTGCAGGGCATGAACACTGAAGCTTTCTTT. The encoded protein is CASSPPSGLQGMNTEAFF.

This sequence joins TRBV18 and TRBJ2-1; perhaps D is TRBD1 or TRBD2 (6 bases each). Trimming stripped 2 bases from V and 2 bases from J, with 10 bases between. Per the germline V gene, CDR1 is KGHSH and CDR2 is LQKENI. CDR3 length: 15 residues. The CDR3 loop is CASSPSGGAYNEQFF. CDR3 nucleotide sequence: TGTGCCAGCTCACCATCCGGGGGCGCCTACAATGAGCAGTTCTTC.

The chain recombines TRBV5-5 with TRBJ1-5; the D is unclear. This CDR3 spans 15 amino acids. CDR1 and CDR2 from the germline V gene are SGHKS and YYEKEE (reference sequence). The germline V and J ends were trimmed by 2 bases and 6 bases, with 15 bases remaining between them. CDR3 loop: CASSFLAGFRQPQHF. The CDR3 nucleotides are TGTGCCAGCAGCTTCCTTGCTGGTTTCCGTCAGCCCCAGCATTTT. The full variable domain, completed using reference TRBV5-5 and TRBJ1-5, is DAGVTQSPTHLIKTRGQQVTLRCSPISGHKSVSWYQQVLGQGPQFIFQYYEKEERGRGNFPDRFSARQFPNYSSELNVNALLLGDSALYLCASSFLAGFRQPQHFGDGTRLSIL.

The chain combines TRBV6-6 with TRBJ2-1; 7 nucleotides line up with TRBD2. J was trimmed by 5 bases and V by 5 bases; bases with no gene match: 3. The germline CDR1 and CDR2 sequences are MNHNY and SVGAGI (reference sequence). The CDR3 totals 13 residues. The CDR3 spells CASSLRGDNEQFF. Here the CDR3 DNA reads TGTGCCAGCAGTCTTCGGGGGGACAATGAGCAGTTCTTC.

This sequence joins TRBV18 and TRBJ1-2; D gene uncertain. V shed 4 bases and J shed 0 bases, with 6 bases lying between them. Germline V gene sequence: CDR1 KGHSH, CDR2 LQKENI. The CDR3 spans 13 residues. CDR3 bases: TGTGCCAGCTCACGGCAGACTAACTATGGCTACACCTTC. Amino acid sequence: CASSRQTNYGYTF.

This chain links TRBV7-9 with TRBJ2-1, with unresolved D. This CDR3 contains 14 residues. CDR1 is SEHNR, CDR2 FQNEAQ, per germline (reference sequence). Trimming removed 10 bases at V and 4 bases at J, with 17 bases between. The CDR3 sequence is CATTTRASYNEQFF. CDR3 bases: TGTGCCACCACGACAAGGGCCAGTTACAATGAGCAGTTCTTC.

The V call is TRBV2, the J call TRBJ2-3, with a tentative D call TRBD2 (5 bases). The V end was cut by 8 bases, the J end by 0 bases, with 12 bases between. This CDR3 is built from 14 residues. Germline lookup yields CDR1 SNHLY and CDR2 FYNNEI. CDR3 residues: CASARDHSTDTQYF. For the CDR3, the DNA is TGTGCCAGCGCTCGGGATCATAGCACAGATACGCAGTATTTT.

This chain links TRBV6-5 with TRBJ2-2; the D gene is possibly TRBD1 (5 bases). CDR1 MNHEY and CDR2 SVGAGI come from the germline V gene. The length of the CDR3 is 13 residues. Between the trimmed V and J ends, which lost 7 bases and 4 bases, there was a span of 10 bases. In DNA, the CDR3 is TGTGCCAGCACGCAGGGTAGCACCGGGGAGCTGTTTTTT. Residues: CASTQGSTGELFF.

In DNA, the CDR3 is TGTGCCAGCAGCTTAATTGGGGTGGGGGACCGGTTGTACAATGAGCAGTTCTTC. This codes for CASSLIGVGDRLYNEQFF. V is TRBV7-3 and J is TRBJ2-1; tentatively, D is TRBD1 or TRBD2 (5 bases each). Trimming shortened V by 1 base and J by 4 bases, and 20 bases separated the two germline ends. This CDR3 has 18 residues. Germline CDR1 SGHTA, CDR2 FQGTGA.

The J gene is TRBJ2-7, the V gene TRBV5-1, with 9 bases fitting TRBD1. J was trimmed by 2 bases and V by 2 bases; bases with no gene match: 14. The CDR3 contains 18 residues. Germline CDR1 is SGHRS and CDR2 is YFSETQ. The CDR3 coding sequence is TGCGCCAGCAGCTTATCACTACCGGGACAGGGATATGCCTACGAGCAGTACTTC. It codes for CASSLSLPGQGYAYEQYF.